The rows below give T cell receptor beta chains drawn from one sample of a study of Graves' ophthalmopathy and Graves' hyperthyroidism. One entry per CDR3 protein, called by TCRdb with MiXCR from the multiplex PCR reads. In the table there are about 340,000 distinct CDR3 sequences, 17% of which are singletons. The sample taken for sequencing was peripheral blood. All receptors derive from an adult man with Graves' ophthalmopathy. The CDR3 runs from the conserved cysteine through the conserved F or W. Fields, in order: D gene, V gene, clone size, J gene, CDR3 protein, CDR3 DNA. A D gene is named only where the DNA matches it firmly. The size field is filled for only some rows; it gives once, few, many or a size class.

d_gene: NA
v_gene: TRBV6-2/TRBV6-3
abundance: many
j_gene: TRBJ2-7
CDR3aa: CASSYSTVSIRGNYEQYF
CDR3nt: TGTGCCAGCAGTTACTCGACGGTTTCGATCAGGGGAAACTACGAGCAGTACTTC

d_gene: NA
v_gene: TRBV6-1
abundance: NA
j_gene: TRBJ1-2
CDR3aa: CACTQDSEFF
CDR3nt: TGTGCCTGCACACAGGACTCAGAGTTTTTC

d_gene: NA
v_gene: TRBV7-8
abundance: NA
j_gene: TRBJ1-2
CDR3aa: CASSLARVRTYRSYNF
CDR3nt: TGTGCCAGCAGCTTAGCGCGCGTGCGGACCTATCGAAGCTACAACTTC

d_gene: NA
v_gene: TRBV7-9
abundance: many
j_gene: TRBJ1-5
CDR3aa: CASSTGRGGDQPQHF
CDR3nt: TGTGCCAGCAGCACGGGCCGGGGTGGGGATCAGCCCCAGCATTTT

d_gene: TRBD1
v_gene: TRBV12-3/TRBV12-4
abundance: once
j_gene: TRBJ1-1
CDR3aa: CASSLGPDRGTEAFF
CDR3nt: TGTGCCAGCAGTTTAGGCCCCGACAGGGGCACTGAAGCTTTCTTT

d_gene: NA
v_gene: TRBV20-1
abundance: many
j_gene: TRBJ2-5
CDR3aa: CSALTSGLETQYF
CDR3nt: TGCAGTGCCCTGACATCCGGTCTGGAGACCCAGTACTTC

d_gene: TRBD2
v_gene: TRBV10-2
abundance: many
j_gene: TRBJ2-5
CDR3aa: CASSDSSGSWETQYF
CDR3nt: TGCGCCAGCAGTGATTCGAGCGGGAGCTGGGAGACCCAGTACTTC

d_gene: NA
v_gene: TRBV11-2
abundance: many
j_gene: TRBJ2-7
CDR3aa: CASSLGPGSYEQYF
CDR3nt: TGTGCCAGCAGCTTAGGTCCCGGGTCTTACGAGCAGTACTTC

d_gene: TRBD2
v_gene: TRBV11-2
abundance: many
j_gene: TRBJ2-5
CDR3aa: CASKEETSLEETQYF
CDR3nt: TGTGCCAGCAAAGAGGAGACTAGCCTGGAAGAGACCCAGTACTTC

d_gene: NA
v_gene: TRBV7-2
abundance: NA
j_gene: TRBJ2-7
CDR3aa: CASSSSSGPYEQYF
CDR3nt: TGTGCCAGCAGTTCGTCAAGTGGACCCTACGAGCAGTACTTC

d_gene: NA
v_gene: TRBV6-1
abundance: NA
j_gene: TRBJ1-1
CDR3aa: CASRTGREAFF
CDR3nt: TGTGCCAGCAGAACGGGACGTGAAGCTTTCTTT

d_gene: NA
v_gene: TRBV7-3
abundance: many
j_gene: TRBJ2-2
CDR3aa: CASSLEDTGELFF
CDR3nt: TGTGCCAGCAGCTTAGAGGACACCGGGGAGCTGTTTTTT

d_gene: NA
v_gene: TRBV7-2
abundance: many
j_gene: TRBJ1-5
CDR3aa: CASSSFQGYSNQPQHF
CDR3nt: TGTGCCAGCAGCTCGTTTCAGGGGTATAGCAATCAGCCCCAGCATTTT

d_gene: TRBD2
v_gene: TRBV20-1
abundance: many
j_gene: TRBJ2-5
CDR3aa: CSAATSGNGEETQYF
CDR3nt: TGCAGTGCTGCGACTAGCGGGAATGGAGAAGAGACCCAGTACTTC

d_gene: NA
v_gene: TRBV2
abundance: many
j_gene: TRBJ1-2
CDR3aa: CASSEAGGRGYTF
CDR3nt: TGTGCCAGCAGTGAAGCGGGGGGCCGAGGCTACACCTTC

d_gene: NA
v_gene: TRBV7-8
abundance: many
j_gene: TRBJ2-7
CDR3aa: CASSSLNSRSYEQYF
CDR3nt: TGTGCCAGCAGCTCTTTAAACAGTCGCTCCTACGAGCAGTACTTC

d_gene: NA
v_gene: TRBV7-9
abundance: few
j_gene: TRBJ2-7
CDR3aa: CASSLDSFSYEQYF
CDR3nt: TGTGCCAGCAGCTTGGACAGTTTCTCCTACGAGCAGTACTTC

d_gene: NA
v_gene: TRBV7-9
abundance: many
j_gene: TRBJ1-5
CDR3aa: CASSFPGTPQHF
CDR3nt: TGTGCCAGCAGCTTCCCCGGGACGCCCCAGCATTTT

d_gene: NA
v_gene: TRBV2
abundance: many
j_gene: TRBJ1-1
CDR3aa: CASSEGKMNTEAFF
CDR3nt: TGTGCCAGCAGTGAAGGGAAAATGAACACTGAAGCTTTCTTT

d_gene: TRBD2
v_gene: TRBV29-1
abundance: many
j_gene: TRBJ2-7
CDR3aa: CSVVSPLGGSSYEQYF
CDR3nt: TGCAGCGTTGTGAGCCCTCTTGGCGGGAGCTCCTACGAGCAGTACTTC

d_gene: NA
v_gene: TRBV5-1
abundance: many
j_gene: TRBJ2-7
CDR3aa: CASSTPTSSYEQYF
CDR3nt: TGCGCCAGCAGCACGCCCACGAGCTCCTACGAGCAGTACTTC

d_gene: NA
v_gene: TRBV6-2/TRBV6-3
abundance: many
j_gene: TRBJ1-6
CDR3aa: CASSRGAVSPSPLHF
CDR3nt: TGTGCCAGCAGTCGGGGGGCCGTCTCACCCTCACCCCTCCACTTT

d_gene: NA
v_gene: TRBV11-2
abundance: many
j_gene: TRBJ2-5
CDR3aa: CASSLLSSSQPSETQYF
CDR3nt: TGTGCCAGCAGCCTACTTTCGTCTAGCCAACCATCAGAGACCCAGTACTTC

d_gene: TRBD1
v_gene: TRBV12-3/TRBV12-4
abundance: many
j_gene: TRBJ1-3
CDR3aa: CASSPGTASTGNTIYF
CDR3nt: TGTGCCAGCAGCCCCGGGACAGCAAGTACTGGAAACACCATATATTTT

d_gene: NA
v_gene: TRBV7-2
abundance: many
j_gene: TRBJ2-6
CDR3aa: CASSFTSSSGANVLTF
CDR3nt: TGTGCCAGCAGCTTCACCAGTAGCTCTGGGGCCAACGTCCTGACTTTC

d_gene: TRBD2
v_gene: TRBV9
abundance: many
j_gene: TRBJ2-7
CDR3aa: CASSVGWEGSHEQYF
CDR3nt: TGTGCCAGCAGCGTAGGGTGGGAGGGGTCCCACGAGCAGTACTTC

d_gene: NA
v_gene: TRBV12-3/TRBV12-4
abundance: NA
j_gene: TRBJ2-2
CDR3aa: CASILGGGNTGELFF
CDR3nt: TGTGCCAGCATCCTAGGGGGGGGGAACACCGGGGAGCTGTTTTTT

d_gene: TRBD1
v_gene: TRBV24-1
abundance: many
j_gene: TRBJ2-2
CDR3aa: CATSDARTGGNTGELFF
CDR3nt: TGTGCCACCAGTGATGCCCGGACAGGGGGAAACACCGGGGAGCTGTTTTTT

d_gene: NA
v_gene: TRBV28
abundance: many
j_gene: TRBJ1-3
CDR3aa: CASSSAPQGVGNTIYF
CDR3nt: TGTGCCAGCAGCTCCGCCCCTCAGGGCGTCGGAAACACCATATATTTT

d_gene: TRBD2
v_gene: TRBV28
abundance: NA
j_gene: TRBJ2-2
CDR3aa: CASSLWGLAGGPGELFF
CDR3nt: TGTGCCAGCAGTTTATGGGGACTAGCGGGAGGGCCCGGGGAGCTGTTTTTT

d_gene: NA
v_gene: TRBV12-3/TRBV12-4
abundance: many
j_gene: TRBJ1-2
CDR3aa: CASSLPDGGYTF
CDR3nt: TGTGCCAGCAGTTTACCCGACGGGGGCTACACCTTC

d_gene: NA
v_gene: TRBV9
abundance: many
j_gene: TRBJ1-1
CDR3aa: CASSVDSGHLLNTEAFF
CDR3nt: TGTGCCAGCAGCGTAGACTCGGGACACCTGCTGAACACTGAAGCTTTCTTT

d_gene: NA
v_gene: TRBV6-5
abundance: many
j_gene: TRBJ1-1
CDR3aa: CASNQGYEAFF
CDR3nt: TGTGCCAGCAACCAGGGTTATGAAGCTTTCTTT

d_gene: NA
v_gene: TRBV4-3
abundance: many
j_gene: TRBJ1-1
CDR3aa: CASSQGGRRTEAFF
CDR3nt: TGCGCCAGCAGCCAAGGGGGCCGGAGGACTGAAGCTTTCTTT

d_gene: NA
v_gene: TRBV5-1
abundance: many
j_gene: TRBJ2-5
CDR3aa: CASSFKETQYF
CDR3nt: TGCGCCAGCAGCTTCAAAGAGACCCAGTACTTC

d_gene: TRBD1
v_gene: TRBV2
abundance: once
j_gene: TRBJ1-2
CDR3aa: CASRRTGSGYTF
CDR3nt: TGTGCCAGCAGAAGGACAGGGTCTGGCTACACCTTC

d_gene: NA
v_gene: TRBV30
abundance: many
j_gene: TRBJ2-7
CDR3aa: CAWRGGISYEQYF
CDR3nt: TGTGCCTGGAGGGGCGGCATCTCCTACGAGCAGTACTTC

d_gene: TRBD1
v_gene: TRBV6-1
abundance: many
j_gene: TRBJ1-2
CDR3aa: CASNEDRVANYGYTF
CDR3nt: TGTGCCAGCAACGAAGACAGGGTAGCTAACTATGGCTACACCTTC

d_gene: NA
v_gene: TRBV5-1
abundance: many
j_gene: TRBJ1-1
CDR3aa: CASSLDGVGVTEAFF
CDR3nt: TGCGCCAGCAGCTTGGACGGGGTGGGAGTCACTGAAGCTTTCTTT

d_gene: NA
v_gene: TRBV7-8
abundance: NA
j_gene: TRBJ1-2
CDR3aa: CASSLRTADGYTF
CDR3nt: TGTGCCAGCAGCCTCAGAACTGCAGATGGCTACACCTTC